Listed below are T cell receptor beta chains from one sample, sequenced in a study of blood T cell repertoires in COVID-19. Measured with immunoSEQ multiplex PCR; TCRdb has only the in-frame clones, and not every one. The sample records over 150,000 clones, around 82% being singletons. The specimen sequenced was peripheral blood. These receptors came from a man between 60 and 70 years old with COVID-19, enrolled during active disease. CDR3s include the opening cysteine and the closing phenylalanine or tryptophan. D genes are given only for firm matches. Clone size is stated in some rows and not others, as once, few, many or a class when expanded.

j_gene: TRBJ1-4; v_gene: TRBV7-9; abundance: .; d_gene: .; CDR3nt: TGTGCCAGCAGCAACCTAGGGGCAAAGGAAAAACTGTTTTTT; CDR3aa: CASSNLGAKEKLFF
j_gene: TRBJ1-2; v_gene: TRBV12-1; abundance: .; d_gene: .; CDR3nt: TGTGCCAGCAGCTTTGGGTTATCGACAGTACGTGGCTACACCTTC; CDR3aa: CASSFGLSTVRGYTF
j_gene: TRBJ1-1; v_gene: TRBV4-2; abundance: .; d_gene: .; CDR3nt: TGTGCCAGCAGCCAAGGGACCACGGGGACTGAAGCTTTCTTT; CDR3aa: CASSQGTTGTEAFF
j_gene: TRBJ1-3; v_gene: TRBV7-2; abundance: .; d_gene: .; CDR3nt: TGTGCCAGCAGCTTAGTCGGTGGTATTGGAAACACCATATATTTT; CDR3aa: CASSLVGGIGNTIYF
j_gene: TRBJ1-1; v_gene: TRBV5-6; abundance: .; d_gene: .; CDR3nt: TGTGCCAGCAGCCAGCAGGGCGAGAACACTGAAGCTTTCTTT; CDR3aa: CASSQQGENTEAFF
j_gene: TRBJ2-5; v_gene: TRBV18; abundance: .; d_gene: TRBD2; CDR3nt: TGTGCCAGCTCACCTCTACCTAGCGGGGGGACCCAAGAGACCCAGTACTTC; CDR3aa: CASSPLPSGGTQETQYF
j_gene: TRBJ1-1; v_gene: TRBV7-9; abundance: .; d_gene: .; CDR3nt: TGTGCCAGCAGCCCACCCGCTCCGGGGACTCTCTTAGAAGCTTTCTTT; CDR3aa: CASSPPAPGTLLEAFF
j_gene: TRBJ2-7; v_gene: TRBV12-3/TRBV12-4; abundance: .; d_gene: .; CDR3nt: TGTGCCAGCAGTTTAGCCCAGTTCTACGAGCAGTACTTC; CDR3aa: CASSLAQFYEQYF
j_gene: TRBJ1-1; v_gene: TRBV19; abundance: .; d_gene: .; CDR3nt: TGTGCCAGTAGTATATTACCGGTGAACACTGAAGCTTTCTTT; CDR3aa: CASSILPVNTEAFF
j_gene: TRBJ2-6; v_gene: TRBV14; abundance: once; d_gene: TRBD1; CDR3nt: TGTGCCAGCAGCCGACAGGGCGTCTGGGCCTCTGGGGCCAACGTCCTGACTTTC; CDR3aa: CASSRQGVWASGANVLTF
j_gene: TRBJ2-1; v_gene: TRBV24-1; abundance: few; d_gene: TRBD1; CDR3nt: TGTGCCACCAGTGACATGGACAGGGGTAATGAGCAGTTCTTC; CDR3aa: CATSDMDRGNEQFF
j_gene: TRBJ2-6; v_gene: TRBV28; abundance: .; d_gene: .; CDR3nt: TGTGCCAGCAGTTTGGCGACAGGCAGCTCTGGGGCCAACGTCCTGACTTTC; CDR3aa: CASSLATGSSGANVLTF
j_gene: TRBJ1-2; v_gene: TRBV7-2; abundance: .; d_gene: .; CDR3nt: TGTGCCAGCAGCAAAACGAGCGGCTATGGCTACACCTTC; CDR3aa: CASSKTSGYGYTF
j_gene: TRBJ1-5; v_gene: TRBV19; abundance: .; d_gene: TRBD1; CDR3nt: TGTGCCAGTAGTTGGGACAGGGGAGGCAATCAGCCCCAGCATTTT; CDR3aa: CASSWDRGGNQPQHF
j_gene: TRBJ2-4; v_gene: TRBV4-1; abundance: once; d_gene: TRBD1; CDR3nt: TGCGCCAGCAGCCAAAAGACAGGGGTTGTGAACATTCAGTACTTC; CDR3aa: CASSQKTGVVNIQYF
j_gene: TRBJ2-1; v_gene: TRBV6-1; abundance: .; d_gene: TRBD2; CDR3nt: TGTGCCAGCAGTGAAGGATTGGTAGCGGGGGCGGATGAGCAGTTCTTC; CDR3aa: CASSEGLVAGADEQFF
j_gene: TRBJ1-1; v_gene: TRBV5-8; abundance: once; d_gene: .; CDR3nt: TGTGCCAGCAGCTTAATAGGGGGCACTGAAGCTTTCTTT; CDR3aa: CASSLIGGTEAFF
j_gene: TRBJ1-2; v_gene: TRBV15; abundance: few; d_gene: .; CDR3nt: TGTGCCACCAGCAGAGAGGCCCGCTATGGCTACACCTTC; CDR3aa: CATSREARYGYTF
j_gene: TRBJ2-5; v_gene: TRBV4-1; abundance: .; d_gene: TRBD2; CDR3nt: TGCGCCAGCAGCCCCCCCCTCGGGGGGAGGGAGACCCAGTACTTC; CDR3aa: CASSPPLGGRETQYF
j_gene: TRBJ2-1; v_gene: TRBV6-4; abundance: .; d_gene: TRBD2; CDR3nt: TGTGCCAGCAGGGACCTAGCGGGAGGGAAAGACAATGAGCAGTTCTTC; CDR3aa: CASRDLAGGKDNEQFF
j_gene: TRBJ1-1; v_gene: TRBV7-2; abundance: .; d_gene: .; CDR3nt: TGTGCCAGCAGCTTAGGTCAGATATCGAACACTGAAGCTTTCTTT; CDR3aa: CASSLGQISNTEAFF
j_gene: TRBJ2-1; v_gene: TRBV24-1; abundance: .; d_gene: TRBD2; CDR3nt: TGTGCCACCAGTGACCCGGGCGGGAGCTTCATGAATGAGCAGTTCTTC; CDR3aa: CATSDPGGSFMNEQFF
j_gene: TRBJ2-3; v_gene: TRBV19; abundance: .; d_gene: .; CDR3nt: TGTGCCATATCCCGGGGAGATACGCAGTATTTT; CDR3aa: CAISRGDTQYF
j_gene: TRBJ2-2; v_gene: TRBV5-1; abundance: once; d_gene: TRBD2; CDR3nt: TGCGCCAGCAGCTGGGCGGGAGGGCCGAACACCGGGGAGCTGTTTTTT; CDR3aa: CASSWAGGPNTGELFF
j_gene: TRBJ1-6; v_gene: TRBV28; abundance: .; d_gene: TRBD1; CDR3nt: TGTGCCAGCAGACGACGGACAGGGACTTCACCCCTCCACTTT; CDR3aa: CASRRRTGTSPLHF
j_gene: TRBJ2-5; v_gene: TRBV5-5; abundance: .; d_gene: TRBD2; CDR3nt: TGTGCCAGCAGCCAGGGACTAGCGGGGTTATCGGAGACCCAGTACTTC; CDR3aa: CASSQGLAGLSETQYF
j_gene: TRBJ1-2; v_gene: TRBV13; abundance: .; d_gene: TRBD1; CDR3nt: TGTGCCATAGGACAGGGGCGGGGTGGCTACACCTTC; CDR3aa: CAIGQGRGGYTF
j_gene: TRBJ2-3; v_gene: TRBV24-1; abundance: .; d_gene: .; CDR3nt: TGTGCCACCAGTGATTCGAGAGGCGGCACAGATACGCAGTATTTT; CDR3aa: CATSDSRGGTDTQYF